Reported below is one TCR beta chain. The antigen remains undetermined. This record comes from a study of monozygotic twins with inflammatory bowel disease. Notes on the study in general: Especially with disease activity, IBD patients shared fewer clonotypes with others than healthy twins did.

Germline assignment: CDR1 LGHNA and CDR2 YNFKEQ. The CDR3 spans 19 residues. A template switching step added UMIs, each with a 6-nucleotide sample barcode. After re-calling the 5' RACE reads, TCRdb lists one entry per CDR3 protein, DNA absent. Its listing shows around 410,000 distinct CDR3 sequences. The genes are TRBV4-2 and TRBJ2-5; TCRdb designates TRBD1, a call that cannot be tested without DNA. What was sequenced was blood. This receptor was identified in a human donor with ulcerative colitis or Crohn's disease, or a healthy co-twin of an affected twin (not recorded which). The CDR3: CASSLDPGTGTVREETQYF.